This entry concerns a single T cell receptor beta chain. The source of the sample is a study of blood T cell repertoires in COVID-19. Study at large: Italy, Spain and the United States were the sources of the convalescent and acute COVID-19 samples. T cells, B-cell-depleted T cells, or PBMCs supplied cDNA or gDNA.

V lost 4 bases to trimming and J lost 2 bases, with 12 bases between them. CDR3 length equals 15 residues. Per germline, CDR1 MNHEY and CDR2 SMNVEV (reference sequence). Original analysis: Amplifying reference gene primers gave estimates of nucleated cell counts. TCRdb's table, derived via immunoSEQ multiplex PCR, lists solely in-frame clones and lacks some. V, J and clone size were drawn from that table, and D and trimming were deduced from the DNA. The table shows over 110,000 clones, with roughly 79% occurring only once. This TCR came from a woman aged 55-69 years with acute or convalescent COVID-19. Sequenced sample: peripheral blood. The rearrangement joins TRBV27 to TRBJ2-1; possible D gene TRBD1, 5 bases. The CDR3 bases are TGTGCCAGCAGTTCCGACAGCCAGCCCTACAATGAGCAGTTCTTC. Residues: CASSSDSQPYNEQFF.